A selection of T cell receptor beta chains follows, all from one sample in a study of cytomegalovirus exposure and HLA in healthy donors. The assay was immunoSEQ multiplex PCR, and TCRdb's table has in-frame clones only and misses some. The repertoire has tens of thousands of clones, less than 75% of them found once; the top ten carry around 7.6%. Sequences were obtained from PBMCs. These receptor sequences come from a middle-aged man in good health and CMV-seropositive. Each CDR3 is given with its conserved first and last residue. D genes are given only for firm matches. Clone size is shown for a subset of rows, as once, few, many or a class of expanded clone.

d_gene: NA
abundance: NA
v_gene: TRBV27
j_gene: TRBJ2-5
CDR3aa: CASSRDSQETQYF
CDR3nt: TGTGCCAGCAGTCGCGACTCCCAAGAGACCCAGTACTTC

d_gene: TRBD1
abundance: few
v_gene: TRBV9
j_gene: TRBJ1-2
CDR3aa: CASSSSGTGGIEDGYTF
CDR3nt: TGTGCCAGCAGCAGTTCCGGGACAGGGGGCATCGAGGATGGCTACACCTTC

d_gene: TRBD1
abundance: NA
v_gene: TRBV19
j_gene: TRBJ2-2
CDR3aa: CASRQGNTGELFF
CDR3nt: TGTGCCAGCAGACAGGGGAACACCGGGGAGCTGTTTTTT

d_gene: TRBD2
abundance: NA
v_gene: TRBV25-1
j_gene: TRBJ2-3
CDR3aa: CASSLGGRWADTQYF
CDR3nt: TGTGCCAGCAGCCTAGGCGGGAGATGGGCAGATACGCAGTATTTT

d_gene: NA
abundance: NA
v_gene: TRBV28
j_gene: TRBJ2-4
CDR3aa: CASSLQGDIQYF
CDR3nt: TGTGCCAGCAGTTTACAAGGGGACATTCAGTACTTC

d_gene: NA
abundance: NA
v_gene: TRBV7-9
j_gene: TRBJ2-1
CDR3aa: CASAVGSSYNEQFF
CDR3nt: TGTGCCAGCGCCGTGGGCAGCTCCTACAATGAGCAGTTCTTC

d_gene: TRBD1
abundance: NA
v_gene: TRBV7-9
j_gene: TRBJ1-1
CDR3aa: CASSRTGSNTEAFF
CDR3nt: TGTGCCAGCAGCCGGACAGGGTCGAACACTGAAGCTTTCTTT

d_gene: NA
abundance: NA
v_gene: TRBV28
j_gene: TRBJ1-2
CDR3aa: CASSLGGSNYGYTF
CDR3nt: TGTGCCAGCAGTTTAGGGGGGTCTAACTATGGCTACACCTTC

d_gene: NA
abundance: NA
v_gene: TRBV6-6
j_gene: TRBJ1-5
CDR3aa: CASSPLSNQPQHF
CDR3nt: TGTGCCAGCAGTCCCCTAAGCAATCAGCCCCAGCATTTT

d_gene: TRBD1
abundance: NA
v_gene: TRBV29-1
j_gene: TRBJ2-2
CDR3aa: CSVDRGGTGELFF
CDR3nt: TGCAGCGTAGACAGGGGCGGGACCGGGGAGCTGTTTTTT

d_gene: NA
abundance: NA
v_gene: TRBV10-2
j_gene: TRBJ1-5
CDR3aa: CASSAGQNQPQHF
CDR3nt: TGCGCCAGCAGTGCTGGCCAGAATCAGCCCCAGCATTTT

d_gene: TRBD2
abundance: few
v_gene: TRBV5-1
j_gene: TRBJ2-3
CDR3aa: CASRGSGRARTDTQYF
CDR3nt: TGCGCCAGCAGGGGTAGCGGGAGGGCCCGCACAGATACGCAGTATTTT

d_gene: NA
abundance: few
v_gene: TRBV4-1
j_gene: TRBJ1-4
CDR3aa: CASSQETAAGVSLFF
CDR3nt: TGCGCCAGCAGCCAAGAAACCGCGGCAGGGGTATCACTGTTTTTT

d_gene: TRBD1
abundance: NA
v_gene: TRBV5-1
j_gene: TRBJ1-6
CDR3aa: CASSLDSGQGSSPLHF
CDR3nt: TGCGCCAGCAGCTTGGACTCCGGACAGGGGTCTTCACCCCTCCACTTT

d_gene: TRBD1
abundance: NA
v_gene: TRBV29-1
j_gene: TRBJ2-2
CDR3aa: CSVNTGGGNTGELFF
CDR3nt: TGCAGCGTGAATACAGGGGGCGGGAACACCGGGGAGCTGTTTTTT

d_gene: NA
abundance: NA
v_gene: TRBV5-1
j_gene: TRBJ2-2
CDR3aa: CASSLVQGNTGELFF
CDR3nt: TGCGCCAGCAGCTTGGTTCAGGGAAACACCGGGGAGCTGTTTTTT

d_gene: TRBD2
abundance: NA
v_gene: TRBV7-9
j_gene: TRBJ2-1
CDR3aa: CASSRGTSGYNEQFF
CDR3nt: TGTGCCAGCAGTCGCGGGACTAGCGGTTACAATGAGCAGTTCTTC

d_gene: NA
abundance: NA
v_gene: TRBV2
j_gene: TRBJ1-1
CDR3aa: CASSEALGGAEAFF
CDR3nt: TGTGCCAGCAGTGAAGCGCTAGGTGGTGCTGAAGCTTTCTTT

d_gene: NA
abundance: NA
v_gene: TRBV6-6
j_gene: TRBJ2-5
CDR3aa: CASSGTLRLQETQYF
CDR3nt: TGTGCCAGCAGTGGGACTCTAAGACTCCAAGAGACCCAGTACTTC

d_gene: TRBD1
abundance: many
v_gene: TRBV5-6
j_gene: TRBJ1-2
CDR3aa: CASRNQGAGGYTF
CDR3nt: TGTGCCAGCAGGAATCAGGGGGCTGGTGGCTACACCTTC

d_gene: NA
abundance: few
v_gene: TRBV5-4
j_gene: TRBJ2-3
CDR3aa: CASSWGSGGTDTQYF
CDR3nt: TGTGCCAGCAGCTGGGGATCCGGGGGCACAGATACGCAGTATTTT

d_gene: TRBD2
abundance: NA
v_gene: TRBV6-1
j_gene: TRBJ2-1
CDR3aa: CASSEGLAGGAYNEQFF
CDR3nt: TGTGCCAGCAGTGAGGGACTAGCGGGGGGGGCTTACAATGAGCAGTTCTTC

d_gene: NA
abundance: NA
v_gene: TRBV30
j_gene: TRBJ2-7
CDR3aa: CAWSVQGAIYEQYF
CDR3nt: TGTGCCTGGAGTGTACAGGGTGCTATCTACGAGCAGTACTTC

d_gene: NA
abundance: NA
v_gene: TRBV7-3
j_gene: TRBJ1-1
CDR3aa: CASRQGMNTEAFF
CDR3nt: TGTGCCAGCAGACAGGGAATGAACACTGAAGCTTTCTTT

d_gene: NA
abundance: NA
v_gene: TRBV6-6
j_gene: TRBJ2-3
CDR3aa: CASAPWRLTSTDTQYF
CDR3nt: TGTGCCAGCGCCCCCTGGAGACTAACTAGCACAGATACGCAGTATTTT

d_gene: TRBD2
abundance: NA
v_gene: TRBV27
j_gene: TRBJ2-7
CDR3aa: CASSSGLGFLGEQYF
CDR3nt: TGTGCCAGCAGTTCCGGACTAGGTTTTCTCGGCGAGCAGTACTTC

d_gene: NA
abundance: NA
v_gene: TRBV25-1
j_gene: TRBJ2-2
CDR3aa: CASTRSESPAGELFF
CDR3nt: TGTGCCAGCACCCGATCCGAGTCTCCCGCCGGGGAGCTGTTTTTT

d_gene: NA
abundance: NA
v_gene: TRBV5-1
j_gene: TRBJ1-2
CDR3aa: CASSSTAVGGYTF
CDR3nt: TGCGCCAGCAGCTCAACCGCGGTTGGTGGCTACACCTTC

d_gene: TRBD1
abundance: few
v_gene: TRBV2
j_gene: TRBJ2-1
CDR3aa: CASSAGTGQGNEQFF
CDR3nt: TGTGCCAGCAGTGCTGGGACCGGACAGGGCAATGAGCAGTTCTTC

d_gene: NA
abundance: few
v_gene: TRBV28
j_gene: TRBJ2-1
CDR3aa: CASSSRTVYNEQFF
CDR3nt: TGTGCCAGCAGTTCTCGGACAGTATACAATGAGCAGTTCTTC

d_gene: NA
abundance: NA
v_gene: TRBV6-5
j_gene: TRBJ1-1
CDR3aa: CASRPDTFMNTEAFF
CDR3nt: TGTGCCAGCAGACCTGACACTTTCATGAACACTGAAGCTTTCTTT

d_gene: TRBD2
abundance: NA
v_gene: TRBV9
j_gene: TRBJ2-7
CDR3aa: CASSVGSPSGRYEQYF
CDR3nt: TGTGCCAGCAGCGTCGGTTCCCCTAGCGGCCGTTACGAGCAGTACTTC

d_gene: TRBD1
abundance: NA
v_gene: TRBV28
j_gene: TRBJ1-1
CDR3aa: CAGATGALEAFF
CDR3nt: TGCGCCGGCGCAACAGGGGCCCTCGAAGCTTTCTTT

d_gene: NA
abundance: NA
v_gene: TRBV6-6
j_gene: TRBJ2-4
CDR3aa: CASSFPSRENIQYF
CDR3nt: TGTGCCAGCAGTTTTCCGAGTCGTGAGAACATTCAGTACTTC

d_gene: TRBD1
abundance: few
v_gene: TRBV2
j_gene: TRBJ2-5
CDR3aa: CASSSLGTGEETQYF
CDR3nt: TGTGCCAGCAGTAGCCTGGGGACAGGGGAAGAGACCCAGTACTTC

d_gene: NA
abundance: few
v_gene: TRBV6-1
j_gene: TRBJ2-3
CDR3aa: CASSEDRDRDTQYF
CDR3nt: TGTGCCAGCAGTGAAGACAGGGATAGGGATACGCAGTATTTT

d_gene: NA
abundance: NA
v_gene: TRBV5-4
j_gene: TRBJ2-3
CDR3aa: CASSYKGETDTQYF
CDR3nt: TGTGCCAGCAGCTACAAAGGGGAAACAGATACGCAGTATTTT

d_gene: NA
abundance: NA
v_gene: TRBV7-8
j_gene: TRBJ1-5
CDR3aa: CASSFRNQPQHF
CDR3nt: TGTGCCAGCAGCTTTCGGAATCAGCCCCAGCATTTT

d_gene: NA
abundance: NA
v_gene: TRBV7-2
j_gene: TRBJ2-3
CDR3aa: CASRPGSGDTQYF
CDR3nt: TGTGCCAGCAGACCGGGGTCGGGAGATACGCAGTATTTT

d_gene: NA
abundance: NA
v_gene: TRBV6-1
j_gene: TRBJ1-1
CDR3aa: CAAGRVFDTEAFF
CDR3nt: TGTGCCGCTGGCAGGGTTTTTGACACTGAAGCTTTCTTT

d_gene: NA
abundance: once
v_gene: TRBV12-5
j_gene: TRBJ1-2
CDR3aa: CASGRGANYGYTF
CDR3nt: TGTGCTAGTGGCCGGGGGGCAAATTATGGCTACACCTTC

d_gene: NA
abundance: few
v_gene: TRBV4-1
j_gene: TRBJ1-1
CDR3aa: CASSQAQGDTEAFF
CDR3nt: TGCGCCAGCAGCCAAGCACAGGGTGACACTGAAGCTTTCTTT

d_gene: NA
abundance: many
v_gene: TRBV5-4
j_gene: TRBJ1-4
CDR3aa: CASSPNRASGEKLFF
CDR3nt: TGTGCCAGCAGCCCTAACAGGGCCTCAGGGGAAAAACTGTTTTTT

d_gene: NA
abundance: NA
v_gene: TRBV19
j_gene: TRBJ2-1
CDR3aa: CASSDRDTYYNEQFF
CDR3nt: TGTGCCAGTAGTGACCGGGACACTTATTACAATGAGCAGTTCTTC

d_gene: TRBD1
abundance: NA
v_gene: TRBV27
j_gene: TRBJ2-7
CDR3aa: CASSTYGTAGQQYF
CDR3nt: TGTGCCAGCAGTACATACGGGACAGCTGGACAGCAGTACTTC

d_gene: NA
abundance: NA
v_gene: TRBV5-1
j_gene: TRBJ2-7
CDR3aa: CASSLAAGREQYF
CDR3nt: TGCGCCAGCAGCTTGGCCGCAGGGCGCGAGCAGTACTTC

d_gene: NA
abundance: NA
v_gene: TRBV15
j_gene: TRBJ2-1
CDR3aa: CATSRDYISEQFF
CDR3nt: TGTGCCACCAGCAGAGATTACATCTCTGAGCAGTTCTTC

d_gene: NA
abundance: NA
v_gene: TRBV7-9
j_gene: TRBJ1-1
CDR3aa: CASSFRENAGMNTEAFF
CDR3nt: TGTGCCAGCAGCTTTCGGGAAAACGCAGGAATGAACACTGAAGCTTTCTTT

d_gene: TRBD1
abundance: NA
v_gene: TRBV5-4
j_gene: TRBJ1-5
CDR3aa: CASSLGGTGKDQPQHF
CDR3nt: TGTGCCAGCAGCTTGGGGGGGACAGGGAAAGATCAGCCCCAGCATTTT

d_gene: NA
abundance: NA
v_gene: TRBV29-1
j_gene: TRBJ2-3
CDR3aa: CSVARVQGLGADTQYF
CDR3nt: TGCAGCGTTGCTAGGGTACAGGGTTTGGGGGCAGATACGCAGTATTTT

d_gene: NA
abundance: NA
v_gene: TRBV11-3
j_gene: TRBJ1-1
CDR3aa: CASSLGLDTEAFF
CDR3nt: TGTGCCAGCAGCCTAGGACTGGACACTGAAGCTTTCTTT

d_gene: TRBD1
abundance: NA
v_gene: TRBV4-3
j_gene: TRBJ1-1
CDR3aa: CASSQQGGMNTEAFF
CDR3nt: TGCGCCAGCAGCCAGCAGGGGGGAATGAACACTGAAGCTTTCTTT

d_gene: NA
abundance: few
v_gene: TRBV2
j_gene: TRBJ2-1
CDR3aa: CASSAGQFF
CDR3nt: TGTGCCAGCAGCGCCGGGCAGTTCTTC